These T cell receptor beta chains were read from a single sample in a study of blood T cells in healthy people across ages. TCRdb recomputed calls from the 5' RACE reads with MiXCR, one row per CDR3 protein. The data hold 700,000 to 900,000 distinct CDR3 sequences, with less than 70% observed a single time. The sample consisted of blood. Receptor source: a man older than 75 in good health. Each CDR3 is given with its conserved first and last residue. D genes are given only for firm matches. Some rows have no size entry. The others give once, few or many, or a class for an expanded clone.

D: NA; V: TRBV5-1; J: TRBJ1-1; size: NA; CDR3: CASSPVHRQMNTEAFF; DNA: TGCGCCAGCAGCCCCGTGCATCGACAGATGAACACTGAAGCTTTCTTT
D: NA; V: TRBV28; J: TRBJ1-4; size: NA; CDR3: CASSSTSRGSNEKLFF; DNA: TGTGCCAGCAGTTCAACCTCCAGGGGTTCTAATGAAAAACTGTTTTTT
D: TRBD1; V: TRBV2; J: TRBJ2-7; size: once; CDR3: CASSVDRNLYEQYF; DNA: TGTGCCAGCAGTGTGGACAGGAATCTCTACGAGCAGTACTTC
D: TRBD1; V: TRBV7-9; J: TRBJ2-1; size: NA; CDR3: CARVGTGKNEQFF; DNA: TGTGCCAGGGTTGGGACAGGGAAGAATGAGCAGTTCTTC
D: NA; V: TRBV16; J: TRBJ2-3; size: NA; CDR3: CASSPEGGSTDTQYF; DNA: TGTGCCAGCAGCCCCGAGGGGGGTTCTACGGATACGCAGTATTTT
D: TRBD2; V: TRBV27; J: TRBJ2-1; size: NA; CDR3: CASSSGLAGWGEQFF; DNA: TGTGCCAGCAGTTCGGGACTAGCGGGATGGGGTGAGCAGTTCTTC
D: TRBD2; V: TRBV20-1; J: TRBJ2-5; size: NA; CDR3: CSAGTSGRAYNEQYF; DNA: TGCAGTGCTGGGACTAGCGGGAGGGCCTACAATGAGCAGTACTTC
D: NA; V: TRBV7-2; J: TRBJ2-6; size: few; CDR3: CASTIISGANVLTF; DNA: TGTGCCAGCACCATAATCTCTGGGGCCAACGTCCTGACTTTC
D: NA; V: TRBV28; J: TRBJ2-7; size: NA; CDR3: CAIPRGGPHLEQYF; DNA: TGTGCCATCCCACGAGGGGGGCCCCACCTCGAGCAGTACTTC
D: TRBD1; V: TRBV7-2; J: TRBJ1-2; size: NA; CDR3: CASSLSGQGHDGYTF; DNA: TGTGCCAGCAGCTTATCAGGACAGGGGCACGATGGCTACACCTTC
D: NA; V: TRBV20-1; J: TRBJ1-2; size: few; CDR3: CSAGYGYTF; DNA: TGCAGTGCTGGCTATGGCTACACCTTC
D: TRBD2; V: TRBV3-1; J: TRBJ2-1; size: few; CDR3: CASSQRGVGLAVNEQFF; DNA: TGTGCCAGCAGTCAACGAGGAGTGGGACTAGCGGTAAACGAGCAGTTCTTC
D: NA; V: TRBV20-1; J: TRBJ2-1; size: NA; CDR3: CSAPTQREDEQFF; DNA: TGCAGTGCCCCAACCCAACGGGAAGATGAGCAGTTCTTC
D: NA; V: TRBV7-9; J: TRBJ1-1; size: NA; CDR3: CASSLLQGMTEAFF; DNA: TGTGCCAGCAGCTTACTTCAGGGAATGACTGAAGCTTTCTTT
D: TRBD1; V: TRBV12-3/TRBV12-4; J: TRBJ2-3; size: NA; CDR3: CASSLALDRTQYF; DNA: TGTGCCAGCAGTTTAGCGCTGGACAGGACTCAGTATTTT
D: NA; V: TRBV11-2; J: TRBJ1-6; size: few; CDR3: CASSAGSPAYNSPLHF; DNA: TGTGCCAGCAGTGCGGGGAGCCCGGCTTATAATTCACCCCTCCACTTT
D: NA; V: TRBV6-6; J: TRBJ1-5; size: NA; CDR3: CASSYLRQAGGQPQHF; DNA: TGTGCCAGCAGTTACCTTAGACAGGCCGGCGGTCAGCCCCAGCATTTT
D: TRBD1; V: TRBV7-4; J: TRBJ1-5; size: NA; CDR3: CASSARDRGLGQPQHF; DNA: TGTGCCAGCAGCGCCCGGGACAGGGGGCTCGGGCAGCCCCAGCATTTT
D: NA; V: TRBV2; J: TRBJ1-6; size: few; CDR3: CASSEQGLGSPLHF; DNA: TGTGCCAGCAGTGAACAGGGCCTGGGCTCACCCCTCCACTTT
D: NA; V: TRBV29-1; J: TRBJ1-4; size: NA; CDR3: CSVVGRFSEKLFF; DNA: TGCAGCGTTGTCGGCAGGTTTAGCGAAAAACTGTTTTTT
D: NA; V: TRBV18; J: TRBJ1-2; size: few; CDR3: CASSPLGGTAEGYTF; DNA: TGTGCCAGCTCACCTCTAGGGGGGACGGCGGAGGGCTACACCTTC
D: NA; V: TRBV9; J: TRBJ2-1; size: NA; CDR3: CASSVVSSRSNEQFF; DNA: TGTGCCAGCAGCGTAGTAAGTAGCAGGAGTAATGAGCAGTTCTTC
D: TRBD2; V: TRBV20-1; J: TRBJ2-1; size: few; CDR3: CSASSGTYNEQFF; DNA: TGCAGTGCTAGTAGCGGGACCTACAATGAGCAGTTCTTC
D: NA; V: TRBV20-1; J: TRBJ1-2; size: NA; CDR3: CSAPIPGSSGYTF; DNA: TGCAGTGCTCCCATACCAGGATCCAGCGGCTACACCTTC
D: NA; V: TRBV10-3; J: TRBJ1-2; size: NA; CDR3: CAISVQPNYGYTF; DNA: TGTGCCATCAGTGTACAGCCTAACTATGGCTACACCTTC
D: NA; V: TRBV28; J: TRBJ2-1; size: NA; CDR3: CASRLSGDQFF; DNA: TGTGCCAGCAGACTGTCGGGTGACCAGTTCTTC
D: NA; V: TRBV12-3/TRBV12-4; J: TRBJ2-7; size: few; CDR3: CASSLNRDEQYF; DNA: TGTGCCAGCAGTTTAAACAGGGACGAGCAGTACTTC
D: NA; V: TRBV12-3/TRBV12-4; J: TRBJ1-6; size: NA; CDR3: CASTLRDPNPPLHF; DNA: TGTGCCAGCACCCTCCGGGACCCCAATCCACCCCTCCACTTT
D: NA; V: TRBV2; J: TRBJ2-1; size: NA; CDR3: CASSPLGEQFF; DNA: TGTGCCAGCAGTCCTTTGGGAGAGCAGTTCTTC
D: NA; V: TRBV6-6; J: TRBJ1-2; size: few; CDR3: CASSYSGGDGYTF; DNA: TGTGCCAGCAGTTACTCTGGGGGGGATGGCTACACCTTC
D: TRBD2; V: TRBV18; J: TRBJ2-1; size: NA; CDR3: CASSPPGLAPYNEQFF; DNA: TGTGCCAGCTCACCACCGGGACTAGCGCCTTACAATGAGCAGTTCTTC
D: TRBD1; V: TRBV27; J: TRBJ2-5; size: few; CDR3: CASGLSGGWETQYF; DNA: TGTGCCAGCGGTCTCTCAGGGGGCTGGGAGACCCAGTACTTC
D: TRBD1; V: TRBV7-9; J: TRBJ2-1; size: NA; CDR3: CASSLPGRQGPNEQFF; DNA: TGTGCCAGCAGCCTTCCTGGAAGACAGGGACCGAATGAGCAGTTCTTC
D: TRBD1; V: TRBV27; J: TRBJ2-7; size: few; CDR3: CASSFTGGHEQYF; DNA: TGTGCCAGCAGTTTCACAGGGGGGCACGAGCAGTACTTC
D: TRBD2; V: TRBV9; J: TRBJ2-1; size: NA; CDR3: CASSVVSGRGNEQFF; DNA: TGTGCCAGCAGCGTAGTTAGCGGGAGGGGCAATGAGCAGTTCTTC
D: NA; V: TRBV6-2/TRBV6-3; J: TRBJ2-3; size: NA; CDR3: CASSSLRRPLPDTQYF; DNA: TGTGCCAGCAGCTCCTTGCGGAGGCCCCTCCCAGATACGCAGTATTTT
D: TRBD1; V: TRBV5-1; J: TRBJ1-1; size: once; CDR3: CASSTGQGNTEAFF; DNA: TGCGCCAGCAGCACGGGACAGGGGAACACTGAAGCTTTCTTT
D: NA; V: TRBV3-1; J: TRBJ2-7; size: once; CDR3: CASSQGSSAYEQYF; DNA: TGTGCCAGCAGCCAAGGGTCTTCGGCCTACGAGCAGTACTTC
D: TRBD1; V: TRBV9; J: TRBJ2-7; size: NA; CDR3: CASSRRGTGGYEQYF; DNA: TGTGCCAGCAGCCGCCGCGGGACAGGGGGGTACGAGCAGTACTTC
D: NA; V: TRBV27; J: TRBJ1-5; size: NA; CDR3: CASSPGQREPQHF; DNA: TGTGCCAGCAGTCCCGGACAGCGGGAGCCCCAGCATTTT
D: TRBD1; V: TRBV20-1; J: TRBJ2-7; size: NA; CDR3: CSATGTGNCEQYF; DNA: TGCAGTGCAACCGGGACAGGGAACTGCGAGCAGTACTTC
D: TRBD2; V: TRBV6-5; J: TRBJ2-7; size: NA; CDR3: CASTRGGEQYF; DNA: TGTGCCAGCACCCGCGGGGGGGAGCAGTACTTC
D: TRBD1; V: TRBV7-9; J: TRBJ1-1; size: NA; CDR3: CASSPSTGAGTEAFF; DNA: TGTGCCAGCAGCCCAAGTACAGGGGCGGGAACTGAAGCTTTCTTT
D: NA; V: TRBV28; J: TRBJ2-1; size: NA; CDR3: CASSWSRSYNEQFF; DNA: TGTGCCAGCAGTTGGAGTCGCTCCTACAATGAGCAGTTCTTC
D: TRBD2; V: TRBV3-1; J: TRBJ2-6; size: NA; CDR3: CASSQGLARTAGANVLTF; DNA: TGTGCCAGCAGCCAGGGACTAGCGAGAACTGCTGGGGCCAACGTCCTGACTTTC
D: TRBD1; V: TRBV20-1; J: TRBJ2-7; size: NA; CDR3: CSVPTGGEQYF; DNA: TGCAGTGTCCCGACAGGGGGCGAGCAGTACTTC
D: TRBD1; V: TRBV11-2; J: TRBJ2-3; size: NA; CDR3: CASSSTGGKHTDTQYF; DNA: TGTGCCAGCAGCTCTACAGGGGGGAAACACACAGATACGCAGTATTTT
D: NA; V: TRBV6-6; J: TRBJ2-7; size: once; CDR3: CASSFSTCEQYF; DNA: TGTGCCAGCAGTTTCAGTACCTGCGAGCAGTACTTC
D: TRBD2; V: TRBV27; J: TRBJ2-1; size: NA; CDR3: CASSLLGGSGSYNEQFF; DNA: TGTGCCAGCAGTTTACTAGGCGGGAGTGGGTCCTACAATGAGCAGTTCTTC
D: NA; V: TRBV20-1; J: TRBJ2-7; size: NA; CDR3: CSASRAYLGTQYF; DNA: TGCAGTGCTAGCCGGGCCTACCTCGGAACCCAGTACTTC
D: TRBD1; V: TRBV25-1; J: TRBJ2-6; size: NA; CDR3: CASSGRKGAYGNVLTF; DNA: TGTGCCAGCAGCGGCCGGAAGGGGGCGTATGGCAACGTCCTGACTTTC
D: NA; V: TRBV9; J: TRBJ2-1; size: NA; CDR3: CASSASLSSYNEQFF; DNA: TGTGCCAGCAGCGCGAGCCTGAGCTCCTACAATGAGCAGTTCTTC
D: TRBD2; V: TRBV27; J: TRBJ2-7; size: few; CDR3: CASTTSGFSYEQYF; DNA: TGTGCCAGCACCACTAGCGGGTTCTCCTACGAGCAGTACTTC
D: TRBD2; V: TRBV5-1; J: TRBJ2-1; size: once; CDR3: CASSFGLAGVTYNEQFF; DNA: TGCGCCAGCAGCTTTGGACTAGCAGGTGTCACCTACAATGAGCAGTTCTTC
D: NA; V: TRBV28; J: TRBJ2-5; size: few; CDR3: CASSPLRTVREETQYF; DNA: TGTGCCAGCAGTCCCCTAAGGACAGTCCGTGAAGAGACCCAGTACTTC